This T cell receptor (beta chain) was captured by sequencing in a study of T cells after yellow fever vaccination. Study details: It was SMART-Seq v4 Ultra Low Input that prepared the fractions with low cell numbers.

As TCR cDNA was made by 5'RACE template switching, a universal primer site and UMIs were added. TCRdb passed the 5' RACE reads through MiXCR, listing each CDR3 protein once. Of about 170,000 distinct CDR3 sequences in the sample, about 10% are singletons; the top ten hold about 38%. As for this clonotype: Its cognate antigen is unknown.

The length of the CDR3 is 15 residues. Trimming stripped 5 bases from V and 5 bases from J, with 16 bases between. Findings and caveats of the study: Some clonotypes were seen in both the CD4 and the CD8 compartments. These made up a small share and likely arose from convergent recombination. Sorted repertoires could include abundant contaminating clonotypes from bulk cells.

This TCR was sampled from a man younger than 35 who received the YFV17D yellow fever vaccine. V is TRBV12-3 or TRBV12-4 and J is TRBJ1-5; possibly TRBD1 for D (5 bases). The material sequenced was CD8+ T cells sorted from PBMCs, taken 15 days after the yellow fever booster vaccination. DNA of the CDR3: TGTGCCAGCAGTGAACGGGGCAGGCAGGATCAGCCCCAGCATTTT. Translated: CASSERGRQDQPQHF.